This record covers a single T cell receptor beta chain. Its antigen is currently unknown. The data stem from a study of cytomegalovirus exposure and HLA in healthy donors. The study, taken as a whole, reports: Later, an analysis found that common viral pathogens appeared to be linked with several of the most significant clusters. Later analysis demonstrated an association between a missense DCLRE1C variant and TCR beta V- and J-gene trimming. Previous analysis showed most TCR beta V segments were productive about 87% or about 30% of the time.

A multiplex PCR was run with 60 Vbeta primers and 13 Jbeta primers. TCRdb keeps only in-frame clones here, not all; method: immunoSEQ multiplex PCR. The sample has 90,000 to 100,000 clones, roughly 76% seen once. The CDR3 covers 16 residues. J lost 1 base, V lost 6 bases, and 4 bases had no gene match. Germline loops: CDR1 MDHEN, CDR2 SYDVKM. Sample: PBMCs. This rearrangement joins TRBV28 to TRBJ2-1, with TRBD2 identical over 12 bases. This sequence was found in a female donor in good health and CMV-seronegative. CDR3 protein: CASSLTSGGSYNEQFF. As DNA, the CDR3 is TGTGCCAGCAGCCTGACTAGCGGGGGATCCTACAATGAGCAGTTCTTC.